These 16 T cell receptor beta chains were all obtained from the same sample, sequenced in a study of naive and memory T cell subsets. Two oligonucleotides, mixed equimolar, formed the beta constant-region primer covering TRBC1 and TRBC2. TCRdb ran MiXCR on the UMI-ligation and nested PCR reads and lists one entry per CDR3 protein. The sample yields 150,000 or so distinct CDR3 sequences, approximately 15% seen once. The sequencing input was naive CD4+ T cells from blood. The receptors were sampled from a human donor in good health.

This clonotype occurred a few times. The chain uses TRBV12-3 or TRBV12-4 and TRBJ2-3; D ambiguous. V lost 3 bases and J lost 6, with 10 bases in between. The CDR3 runs to 13 residues. The DNA of the CDR3 is TGTGCCAGCAGTTTCTCTGTACCGGATACGCAGTATTTT. Its protein is CASSFSVPDTQYF.

For this clonotype: A read error may produce the germline difference seen at one junction end. The chain joins TRBV6-5 to TRBJ1-1; 8 bases are a match to TRBD1. The CDR3 has 16 amino acids. Germline V lookup: CDR1 MNHEY, CDR2 SVGAGI. CDR3: CASRERTGLLGTVAFF. In nucleotides, the CDR3 is TGTGCCAGCAGGGAAAGGACAGGGCTGCTTGGCACTGTAGCTTTCTTT.

This clonotype was found many times. In DNA form, the CDR3 reads TGTGCCAGCAGTTACGTGCACAGTCTAGACGAGCAGTACTTC. Translating gives CASSYVHSLDEQYF. V and J are TRBV6-5 and TRBJ2-7; unclear D gene. V lost 2 bases, J lost 5 bases, and 13 bases lay in between. The CDR3 spans 14 residues. CDR1 and CDR2 (germline): MNHEY, SVGAGI.

The chain joins TRBV2 to TRBJ2-3; the D is unclear. CDR3 length equals 13 residues. Germline V lookup: CDR1 SNHLY, CDR2 FYNNEI. Trimming pared 7 bases from V and 3 bases from J, leaving 11 bases between. CDR3 DNA: TGTGCCAGCACTTTATATATGACAGATACGCAGTATTTT. It translates to CASTLYMTDTQYF.

This clonotype has ten or more counts. The V and J genes are TRBV5-1 and TRBJ2-3; possibly TRBD1 for D (5 bases). V shed 2 bases and J shed 5 bases, with 12 bases lying between them. This CDR3 has 14 amino acids. Germline CDR1 and CDR2: SGHRS and YFSETQ. CDR3 bases: TGCGCCAGCAGCTTTCAGACAGTCATAGATACGCAGTATTTT. Encoded protein: CASSFQTVIDTQYF.

This chain links TRBV3-1 with TRBJ2-1, with D possibly TRBD2 on 5 matching bases. The length of the CDR3 is 17 residues. V was pared by 0 bases and J by 0 bases, with 12 bases between. In germline, CDR1 is LGHDT, CDR2 YNNKEL (reference sequence). The CDR3 spells CASSQEGAESSYNEQFF. The CDR3 nucleotides are TGTGCCAGCAGCCAAGAAGGAGCGGAGAGCTCCTACAATGAGCAGTTCTTC.

Only a few counts were recorded for this clonotype. The chain combines TRBV28 with TRBJ2-7, with a tentative D call TRBD1 (5 bases). The V end lost 6 bases, the J end lost 2 bases, and 20 bases lay between the germline ends. CDR1 is MDHEN and CDR2 is SYDVKM in the germline V gene. The CDR3 runs 16 residues. CDR3 in amino acids: CASSPPGHPRPYEQYF. CDR3 nucleotides: TGTGCCAGCAGCCCCCCCGGACACCCTCGTCCCTACGAGCAGTACTTC.

The chain is built from TRBV11-2 and TRBJ2-2, with a tentative D call TRBD1 (5 bases). Germline V gene sequence: CDR1 SGHAT, CDR2 FQNNGV. This CDR3 has 13 residues. V was trimmed by 2 bases and J by 6 bases, leaving 7 bases between them. CDR3 sequence reads: CASSLSGPGELFF. The CDR3 DNA is TGTGCCAGCAGCTTATCAGGGCCCGGGGAGCTGTTTTTT.

This clonotype turned up a few times. Written as DNA, the CDR3 is TGCAGCGTTGGTAGAGATCAAGAGACCCAGTACTTC. Its protein product is CSVGRDQETQYF. The chain links TRBV29-1 to TRBJ2-5; D ambiguous. This CDR3 region has 12 residues. V lost 4 bases and J 2 bases, leaving 8 bases between the germline ends. Germline loops: CDR1 SQVTM, CDR2 ANQGSEA.

This clonotype has more than one count but fewer than ten. V usage is TRBV10-1 and J usage is TRBJ2-7, with D unclear. V shed 0 bases and J shed 3 bases, with 3 bases lying between them. This CDR3 comprises 12 residues. Germline V gene data show CDR1 as WNHNN and CDR2 as SYGVQD (reference sequence). CDR3 amino acids: CASSESGYEQYF. CDR3 sequence (DNA): TGCGCCAGCAGTGAGTCCGGCTACGAGCAGTACTTC.

The chain carries TRBV5-1 and TRBJ1-2; D ambiguous. V lost 3 bases and J lost 0, with 12 bases in between. Germline values: CDR1 SGHRS, CDR2 YFSETQ. The CDR3 is made up of 15 amino acids. CDR3 bases: TGCGCCAGCAGCTCCCGGCCTCTTGCTAACTATGGCTACACCTTC. Encoded protein: CASSSRPLANYGYTF. Drawing the rest from reference TRBV5-1 and TRBJ1-2, the complete variable domain is KAGVTQTPRYLIKTRGQQVTLSCSPISGHRSVSWYQQTPGQGLQFLFEYFSETQRNKGNFPGRFSGRQFSNSRSEMNVSTLELGDSALYLCASSSRPLANYGYTFGSGTRLTVV.

This clonotype has just a few counts. The chain recombines TRBV9 with TRBJ2-5; 9 bases match TRBD2. Trimming removed 6 bases from V and 5 bases from J; junction bases left unmatched: 8. Germline V gene data show CDR1 as SGDLS and CDR2 as YYNGEE. The CDR3 extends over 14 amino acids. The CDR3 coding sequence is TGTGCCAGCAACATAGCGGGAGCGTGGGAGACCCAGTACTTC. Translated: CASNIAGAWETQYF. Full variable domain (remainder filled in from reference TRBV9 and TRBJ2-5): DSGVTQTPKHLITATGQRVTLRCSPRSGDLSVYWYQQSLDQGLQFLIQYYNGEERAKGNILERFSAQQFPDLHSELNLSSLELGDSALYFCASNIAGAWETQYFGPGTRLLVL.

This chain links TRBV7-2 with TRBJ2-7; TRBD1 might be the D (6 bases). The CDR3 length is 13 residues. Germline V lookup: CDR1 SGHTA, CDR2 FQGNSA. The V and J ends lost 8 bases and 4 bases respectively, with 15 bases between them. The CDR3 reads CASHPGGGYEQYF. CDR3 DNA sequence: TGTGCCAGCCACCCTGGGGGCGGGTACGAGCAGTACTTC.

This clonotype was seen only a few times. The chain couples TRBV12-3 or TRBV12-4 to TRBJ1-4, with TRBD1 identical over 7 bases. V shed 2 bases, J shed 6 bases, and the junction held 15 bases outside the gene matches. The CDR3 sequence is 18 residues long. For the CDR3, the DNA is TGTGCCAGCAGTTTACCCTCGGGACAGTGGGAAGAAGATGAAAAACTGTTTTTT. Translation: CASSLPSGQWEEDEKLFF.

A few counts support this clonotype. This sequence joins TRBV25-1 and TRBJ2-2, with 8 bases matching TRBD2. With V trimmed by 5 bases and J by 1 base, 6 bases remained unmatched. The germline V gene has CDR1 MGHDK and CDR2 SYGVNS. The CDR3 spans 16 residues. CDR3 protein: CASSYLTSGNTGELFF. DNA for the CDR3: TGTGCCAGCAGTTACCTAACTAGCGGGAACACCGGGGAGCTGTTTTTT.

There are a few counts of this clonotype. This chain connects TRBV7-9 to TRBJ1-6; weak D call: TRBD1 (6 bases). The V gene's germline CDR1 is SEHNR and CDR2 FQNEAQ (reference sequence). Trimming pared 6 bases from V and 5 bases from J, leaving 11 bases between. CDR3 size: 14 residues. CDR3 loop: CASRYPGDNSPLHF. Here the CDR3 DNA reads TGTGCCAGCAGATACCCAGGGGATAATTCACCCCTCCACTTT.